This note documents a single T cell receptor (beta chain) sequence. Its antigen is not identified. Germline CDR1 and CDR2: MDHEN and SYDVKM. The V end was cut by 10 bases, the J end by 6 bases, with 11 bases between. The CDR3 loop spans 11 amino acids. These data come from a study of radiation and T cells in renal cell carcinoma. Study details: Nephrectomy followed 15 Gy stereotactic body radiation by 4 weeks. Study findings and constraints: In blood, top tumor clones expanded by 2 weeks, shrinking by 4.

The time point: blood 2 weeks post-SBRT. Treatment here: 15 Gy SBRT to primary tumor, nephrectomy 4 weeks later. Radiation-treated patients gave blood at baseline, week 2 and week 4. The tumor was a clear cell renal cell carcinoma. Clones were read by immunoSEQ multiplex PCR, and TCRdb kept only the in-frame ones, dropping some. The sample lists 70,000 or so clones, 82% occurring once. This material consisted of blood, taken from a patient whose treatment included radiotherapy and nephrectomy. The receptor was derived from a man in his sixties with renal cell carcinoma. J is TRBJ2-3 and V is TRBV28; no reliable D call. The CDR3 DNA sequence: TGTGCCACCCTTCTTGACGATACGCAGTATTTT. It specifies CATLLDDTQYF.